The clone carrying this TCR beta chain was found many times. What it binds is unknown. Trimming left V 3 bases short and J 7 bases short, with 16 bases between. Germline V lookup: CDR1 SGHTA, CDR2 FQGNSA. CDR3 length: 15 amino acids. The data were taken from a study of early T cells in non-severe SARS-CoV-2 infection. On the study more broadly: Investigators sequenced bulk RNA drawn from unsorted whole blood, and chains remained unpaired.

Whole-study findings and limits: Sequences matched to VDJdb favored anti-spike CD8 responses, while private and CD4 specificities were missed.

Attachment of unique molecular identifiers to individual cDNA molecules was performed. TCRdb re-derived calls from the 5' RACE reads in MiXCR, one entry per CDR3 protein. The sample holds around 99,000 distinct CDR3 sequences; around 16% are singletons and the top ten take 4.5% to 6.5%. This TCR derives from an adult who was a healthcare worker with PCR-confirmed SARS-CoV-2 infection or an uninfected control (not recorded which). V usage is TRBV7-2 and J usage is TRBJ2-1; D may correspond to TRBD1 or TRBD2 (6 bases each). The sample consisted of whole blood, taken at baseline. The CDR3 coding sequence is TGTGCCAGCAGCTTCGGCGGACGGAGGGGGAATGAGCAGTTCTTC. Translation: CASSFGGRRGNEQFF.